Listed here is a single T cell receptor beta chain. Its specificity is not known. The assay was immunoSEQ multiplex PCR, and TCRdb's table has in-frame clones only and misses some. Among 260,000 or so clones, approximately 90% were seen once, and the ten largest hold 0.92%. This entry is derived from a study of cytomegalovirus exposure and HLA in healthy donors. About the study: The 130 or so validation repertoires used the same platform as the 600 to 750 first-cohort repertoires (as reported by a later analysis). General study points: Investigators reported 150 to 200 TCR beta chains as tied to cytomegalovirus. Per published reports, the classifier diagnosed cytomegalovirus status with high specificity and sensitivity. In the 95 to 150 validation repertoires, approximately 94% of cluster scores exceeded 0, per a later analysis.

This CDR3 has 16 residues. Between the trimmed V and J ends, which lost 5 bases and 0 bases, there was a span of 14 bases. Germline V gene data show CDR1 as MDHEN and CDR2 as SYDVKM. The source material was PBMCs. J is TRBJ1-5 and V is TRBV28, with D unclear. The clonotype comes from a young woman in good health and CMV-seronegative. The CDR3 DNA reads TGTGCCAGCAGTGGGCAGGCTAGCTATAGCAATCAGCCCCAGCATTTT. It is translated as CASSGQASYSNQPQHF.